This TCR beta chain comes out of a study of regulatory dendritic cells for organ transplantation. Study outcomes and limitations: Memory CD8+ clonal expansion seemed more limited with regulatory than mature dendritic cells. The authors noted considerable between-person heterogeneity in alloreactive memory CD8+ cells.

The table came from immunoSEQ multiplex PCR; TCRdb's copy has only in-frame clones and leaves some out. Among tens of thousands of clones listed, approximately 86% were seen once. V shed 5 bases and J 4 bases; nucleotides not matched to a gene: 8. The CDR3 length is 15 residues. Per the germline V gene, CDR1 is SGHAT and CDR2 is FQNNGV. FACS sorted CD4+ or CD8+ T cells into CD45RA+ naive and CD45RO+ memory. Details on this clone: Antigen: not known.

V gene TRBV11-2 combines with J gene TRBJ1-5; 7 bases are shared with TRBD1. The TCR sequence derives from a human donor in good health. Sequenced material: naive CD8+ T cells from blood. Subset indicated: CD45RA+ naive T cells. CDR3 bases: TGTGCCAGCAGCCACTACGGGACAGATAATCAGCCCCAGCATTTT. This encodes CASSHYGTDNQPQHF.